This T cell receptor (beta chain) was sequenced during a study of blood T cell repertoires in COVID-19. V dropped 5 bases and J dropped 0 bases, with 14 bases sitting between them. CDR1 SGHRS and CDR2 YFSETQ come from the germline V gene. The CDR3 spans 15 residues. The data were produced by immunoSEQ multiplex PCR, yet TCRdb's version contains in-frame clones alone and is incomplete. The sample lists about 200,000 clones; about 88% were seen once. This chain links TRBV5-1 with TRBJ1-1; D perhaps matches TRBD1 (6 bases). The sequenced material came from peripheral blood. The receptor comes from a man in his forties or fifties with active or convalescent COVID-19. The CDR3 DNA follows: TGCGCCAGCAGGGGACACGGAATCATGAACACTGAAGCTTTCTTT. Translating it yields CASRGHGIMNTEAFF.